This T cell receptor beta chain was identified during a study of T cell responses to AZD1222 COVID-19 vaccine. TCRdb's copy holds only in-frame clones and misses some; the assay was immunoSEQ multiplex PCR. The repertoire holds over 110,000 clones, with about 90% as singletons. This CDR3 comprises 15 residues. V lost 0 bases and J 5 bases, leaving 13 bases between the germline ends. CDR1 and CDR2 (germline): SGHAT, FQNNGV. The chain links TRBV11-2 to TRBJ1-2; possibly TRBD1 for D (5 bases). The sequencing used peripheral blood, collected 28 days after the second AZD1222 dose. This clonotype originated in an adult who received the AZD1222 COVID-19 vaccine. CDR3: CASSLDLGGTYGYTF. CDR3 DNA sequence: TGTGCCAGCAGCTTAGATCTGGGGGGGACGTATGGCTACACCTTC.